This T cell receptor beta chain was captured in a study of cytomegalovirus exposure and HLA in healthy donors. Study details: The study's early data release held some 85 million unique TCRs from HLA-typed donors. Findings and limits, study-wide: An analysis that was carried out later associated approximately 15,000 TCR beta sequences with HLA alleles at 0.05 false discovery rate. The availability of immune exposure information extended only to CMV serostatus.

The donors gave bone marrow, and they were healthy. As concerns this clone: Its antigen is as yet unknown.

A multiplex PCR was run with 60 Vbeta primers and 13 Jbeta primers. Repertoires were generated with immunoSEQ multiplex PCR, while TCRdb's copy carries only in-frame clones and drops some. Of 140,000 to 150,000 clones in the sample, approximately 80% were seen once. Germline V lookup: CDR1 SNHLY, CDR2 FYNNEI. The V end was cut by 6 bases, the J end by 0 bases, with 11 bases between. This CDR3 comprises 14 residues. The sample consisted of PBMCs. This receptor was identified in a male donor in good health and CMV-seronegative. The genes are TRBV2 and TRBJ1-1; weak D call: TRBD1 (5 bases). CDR3 sequence (DNA): TGTGCCAGCAGCAGGGAGGGGATGAACACTGAAGCTTTCTTT. The encoded protein is CASSREGMNTEAFF.